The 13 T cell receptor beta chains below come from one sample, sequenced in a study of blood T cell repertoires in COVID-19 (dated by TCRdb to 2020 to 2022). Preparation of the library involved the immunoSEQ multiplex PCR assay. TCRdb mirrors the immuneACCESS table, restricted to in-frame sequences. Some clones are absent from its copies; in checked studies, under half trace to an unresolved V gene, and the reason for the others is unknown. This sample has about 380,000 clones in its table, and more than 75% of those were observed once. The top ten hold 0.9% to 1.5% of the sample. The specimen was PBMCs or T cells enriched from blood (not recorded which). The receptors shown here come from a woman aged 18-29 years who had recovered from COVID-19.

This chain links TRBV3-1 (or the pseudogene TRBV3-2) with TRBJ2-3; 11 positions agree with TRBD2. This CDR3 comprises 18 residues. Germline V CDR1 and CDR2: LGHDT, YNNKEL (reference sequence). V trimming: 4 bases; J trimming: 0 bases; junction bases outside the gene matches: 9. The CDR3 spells CASSLRASGGLSTDTQYF. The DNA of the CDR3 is TGTGCCAGCAGCCTGAGGGCTAGCGGGGGGCTTAGCACAGATACGCAGTATTTT.

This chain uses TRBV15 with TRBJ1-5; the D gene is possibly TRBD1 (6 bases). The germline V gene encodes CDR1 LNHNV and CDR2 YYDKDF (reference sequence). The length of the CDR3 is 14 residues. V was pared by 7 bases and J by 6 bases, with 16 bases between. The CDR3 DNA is TGTGCCACCACCCCGTCGGGGGGCGGTCAGCCCCAGCATTTT. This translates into CATTPSGGGQPQHF.

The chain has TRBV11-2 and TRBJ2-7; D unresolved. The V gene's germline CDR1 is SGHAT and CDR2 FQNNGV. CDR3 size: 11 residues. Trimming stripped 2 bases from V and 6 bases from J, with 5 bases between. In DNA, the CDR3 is TGTGCCAGCAGCTTATCCGGCGAGCAGTACTTC. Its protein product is CASSLSGEQYF.

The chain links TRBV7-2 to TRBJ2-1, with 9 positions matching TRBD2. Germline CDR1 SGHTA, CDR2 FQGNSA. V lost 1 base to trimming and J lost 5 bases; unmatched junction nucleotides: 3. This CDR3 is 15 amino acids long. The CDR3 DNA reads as TGTGCCAGCAGCTTAGTTGCGGGGGGGAACAATGAGCAGTTCTTC. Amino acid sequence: CASSLVAGGNNEQFF.

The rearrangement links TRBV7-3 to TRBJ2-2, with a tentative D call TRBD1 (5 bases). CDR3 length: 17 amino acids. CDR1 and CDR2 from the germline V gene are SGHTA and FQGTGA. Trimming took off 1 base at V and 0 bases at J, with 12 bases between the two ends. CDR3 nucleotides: TGTGCCAGCAGCTTAATCCAGGGTACGCCGAACACCGGGGAGCTGTTTTTT. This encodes CASSLIQGTPNTGELFF.

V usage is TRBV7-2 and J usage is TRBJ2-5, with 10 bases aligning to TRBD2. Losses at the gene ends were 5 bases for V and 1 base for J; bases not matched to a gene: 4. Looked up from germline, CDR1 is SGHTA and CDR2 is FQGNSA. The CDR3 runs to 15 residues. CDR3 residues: CASSPLAGLQETQYF. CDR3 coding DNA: TGTGCCAGCAGCCCACTAGCGGGGCTCCAAGAGACCCAGTACTTC.

CDR3 DNA sequence: TGTGCCAGCAGCTCCGCAGGGGCTGGAAACACCATATATTTT. This encodes CASSSAGAGNTIYF. The V and J genes are TRBV11-2 and TRBJ1-3, with a tentative D call TRBD1 (6 bases). The length of the CDR3 is 14 residues. Trimming pared 4 bases from V and 2 bases from J, leaving 9 bases between. Looked up from germline, CDR1 is SGHAT and CDR2 is FQNNGV.

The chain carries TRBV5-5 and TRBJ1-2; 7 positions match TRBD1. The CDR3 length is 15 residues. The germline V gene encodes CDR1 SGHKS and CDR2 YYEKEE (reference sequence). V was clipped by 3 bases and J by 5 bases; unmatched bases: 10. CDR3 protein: CASSSVPDRKYGYTF. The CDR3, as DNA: TGTGCCAGCAGCTCGGTGCCGGACAGGAAATATGGCTACACCTTC.

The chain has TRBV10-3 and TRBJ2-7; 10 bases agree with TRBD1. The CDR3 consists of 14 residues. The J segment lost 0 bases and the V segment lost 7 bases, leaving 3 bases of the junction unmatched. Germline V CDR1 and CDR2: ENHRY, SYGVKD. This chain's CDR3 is CAIKRQGASYEQYF. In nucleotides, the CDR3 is TGTGCCATCAAGAGACAGGGGGCCTCCTACGAGCAGTACTTC.

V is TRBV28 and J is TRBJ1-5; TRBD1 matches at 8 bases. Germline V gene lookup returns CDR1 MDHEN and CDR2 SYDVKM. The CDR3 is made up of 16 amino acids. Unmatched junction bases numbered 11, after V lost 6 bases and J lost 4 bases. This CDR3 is CASSLHGQGRNQPQHF. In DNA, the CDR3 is TGTGCCAGCAGCCTACACGGACAGGGTAGGAATCAGCCCCAGCATTTT.

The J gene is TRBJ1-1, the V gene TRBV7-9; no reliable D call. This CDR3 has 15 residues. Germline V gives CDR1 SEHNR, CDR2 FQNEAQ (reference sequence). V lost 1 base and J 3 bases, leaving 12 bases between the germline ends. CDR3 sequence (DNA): TGTGCCAGCAGCTTAGGAGGGAGATGGTACACTGAAGCTTTCTTT. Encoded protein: CASSLGGRWYTEAFF.

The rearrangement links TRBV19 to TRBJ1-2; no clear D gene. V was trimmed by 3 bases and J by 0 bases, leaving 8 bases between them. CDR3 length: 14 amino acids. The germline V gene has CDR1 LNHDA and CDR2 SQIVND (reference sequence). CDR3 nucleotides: TGTGCCAGTAGTATGGCAGGTTCTAACTATGGCTACACCTTC. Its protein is CASSMAGSNYGYTF. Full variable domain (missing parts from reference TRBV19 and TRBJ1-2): DGGITQSPKYLFRKEGQNVTLSCEQNLNHDAMYWYRQDPGQGLRLIYYSQIVNDFQKGDIAEGYSVSREKKESFPLTVTSAQKNPTAFYLCASSMAGSNYGYTFGSGTRLTVV.

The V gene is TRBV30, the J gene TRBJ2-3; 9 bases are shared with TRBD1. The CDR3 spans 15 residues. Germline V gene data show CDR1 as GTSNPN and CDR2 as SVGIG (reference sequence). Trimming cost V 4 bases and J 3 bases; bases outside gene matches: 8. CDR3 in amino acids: CAWNTGGAATDTQYF. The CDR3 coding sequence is TGTGCCTGGAACACAGGGGGCGCGGCGACAGATACGCAGTATTTT.